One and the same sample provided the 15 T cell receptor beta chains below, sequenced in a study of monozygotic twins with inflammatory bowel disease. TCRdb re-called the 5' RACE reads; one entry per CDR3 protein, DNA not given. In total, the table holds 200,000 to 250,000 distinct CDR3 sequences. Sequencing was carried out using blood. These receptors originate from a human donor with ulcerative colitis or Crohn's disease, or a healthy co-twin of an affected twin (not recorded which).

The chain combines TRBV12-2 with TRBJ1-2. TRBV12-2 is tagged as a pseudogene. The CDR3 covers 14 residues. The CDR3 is CASRLRVFNYGYTF.

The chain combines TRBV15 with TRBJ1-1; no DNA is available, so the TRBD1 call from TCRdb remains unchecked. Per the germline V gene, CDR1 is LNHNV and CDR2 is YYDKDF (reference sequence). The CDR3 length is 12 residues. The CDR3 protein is CATGGVNTEAFF.

The CDR3 sequence is CSASGRSSYNEQFF. The chain carries TRBV20-1 and TRBJ2-1. The CDR3 is 14 amino acids. CDR1 and CDR2 from the germline V gene are DFQATT and SNEGSKA (reference sequence).

CDR3 loop: CASSYSRGYGYTF. The chain is built from TRBV6-5 and TRBJ1-2. The CDR3 loop spans 13 amino acids. The germline gives CDR1 MNHEY, CDR2 SVGAGI.

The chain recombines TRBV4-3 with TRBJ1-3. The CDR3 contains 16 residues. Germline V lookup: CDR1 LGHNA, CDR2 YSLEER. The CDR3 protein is CASSQGVTVAGNTIYF.

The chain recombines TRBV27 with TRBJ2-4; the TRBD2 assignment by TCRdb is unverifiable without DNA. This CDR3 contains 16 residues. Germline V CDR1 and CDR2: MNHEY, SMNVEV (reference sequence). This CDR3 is CASSILATAAKNIQYF.

CDR3 sequence: CASSLWGEQFF. The chain recombines TRBV5-1 with TRBJ2-1. Germline assignment: CDR1 SGHRS and CDR2 YFSETQ. The CDR3 totals 11 residues.

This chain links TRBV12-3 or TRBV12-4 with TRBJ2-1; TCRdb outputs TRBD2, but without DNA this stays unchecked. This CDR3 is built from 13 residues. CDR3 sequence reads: CASRPPSRGEQFF.

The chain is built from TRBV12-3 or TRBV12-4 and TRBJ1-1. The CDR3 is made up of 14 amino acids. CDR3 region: CASSLNSWNTEAFF.

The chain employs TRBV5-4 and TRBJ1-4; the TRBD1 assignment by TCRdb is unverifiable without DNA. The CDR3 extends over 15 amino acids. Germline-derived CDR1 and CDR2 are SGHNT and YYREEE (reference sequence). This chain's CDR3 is CASSMGGRLNEKLFF.

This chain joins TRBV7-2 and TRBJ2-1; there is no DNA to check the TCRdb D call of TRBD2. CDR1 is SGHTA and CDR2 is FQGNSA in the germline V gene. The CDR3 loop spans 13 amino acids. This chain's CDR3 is CASSLGGPEEQFF. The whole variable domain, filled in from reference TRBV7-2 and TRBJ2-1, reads GAGVSQSPSNKVTEKGKDVELRCDPISGHTALYWYRQSLGQGLEFLIYFQGNSAPDKSGLPSDRFSAERTGGSVSTLTIQRTQQEDSAVYLCASSLGGPEEQFFGPGTRLTVL.

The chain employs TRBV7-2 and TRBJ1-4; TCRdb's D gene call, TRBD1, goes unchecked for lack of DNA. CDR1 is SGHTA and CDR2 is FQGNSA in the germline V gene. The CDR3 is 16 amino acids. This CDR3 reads CASSLYGGVDREKLFF.

The CDR3 region is CASSLGVGRETQYF. The chain couples TRBV7-2 to TRBJ2-5; TCRdb indicates TRBD2, and absent DNA this call remains unverified. The CDR3 sequence is 14 residues long. Per germline, CDR1 SGHTA and CDR2 FQGNSA.

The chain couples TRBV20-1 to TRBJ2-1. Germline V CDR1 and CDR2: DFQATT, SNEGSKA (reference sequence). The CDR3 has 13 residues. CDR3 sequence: CSAVDGSYNEQFF.

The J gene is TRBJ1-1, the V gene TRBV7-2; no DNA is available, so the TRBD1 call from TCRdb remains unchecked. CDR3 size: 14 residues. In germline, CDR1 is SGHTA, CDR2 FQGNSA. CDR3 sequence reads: CASSLGGTGTEAFF.